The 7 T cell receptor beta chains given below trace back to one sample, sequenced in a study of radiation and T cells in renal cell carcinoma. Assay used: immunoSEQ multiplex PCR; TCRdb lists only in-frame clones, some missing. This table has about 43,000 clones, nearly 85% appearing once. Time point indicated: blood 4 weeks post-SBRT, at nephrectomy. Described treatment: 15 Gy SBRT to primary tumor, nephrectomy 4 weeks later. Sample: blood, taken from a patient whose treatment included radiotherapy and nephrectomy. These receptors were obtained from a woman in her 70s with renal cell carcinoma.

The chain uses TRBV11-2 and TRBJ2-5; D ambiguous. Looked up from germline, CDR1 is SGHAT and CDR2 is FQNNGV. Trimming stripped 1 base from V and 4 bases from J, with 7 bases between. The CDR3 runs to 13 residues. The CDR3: CASSLVLGETQYF. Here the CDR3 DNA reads TGTGCCAGCAGCTTAGTGTTGGGAGAGACCCAGTACTTC.

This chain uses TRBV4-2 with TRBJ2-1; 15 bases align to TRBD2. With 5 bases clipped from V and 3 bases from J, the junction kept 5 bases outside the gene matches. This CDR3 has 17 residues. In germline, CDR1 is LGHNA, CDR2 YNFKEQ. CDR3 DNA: TGTGCCAGCAGCTACGGGACTAGCGGGAGGATCTACAATGAGCAGTTCTTC. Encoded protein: CASSYGTSGRIYNEQFF.

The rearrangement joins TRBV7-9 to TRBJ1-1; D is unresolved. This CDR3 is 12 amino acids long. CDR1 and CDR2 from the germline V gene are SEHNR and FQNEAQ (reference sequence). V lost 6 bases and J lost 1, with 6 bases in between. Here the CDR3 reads CASRVENTEAFF. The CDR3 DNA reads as TGTGCCAGCAGAGTGGAGAACACTGAAGCTTTCTTT. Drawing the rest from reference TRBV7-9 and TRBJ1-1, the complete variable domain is DTGVSQNPRHKITKRGQNVTFRCDPISEHNRLYWYRQTLGQGPEFLTYFQNEAQLEKSRLLSDRFSAERPKGSFSTLEIQRTEQGDSAMYLCASRVENTEAFFGQGTRLTVV.

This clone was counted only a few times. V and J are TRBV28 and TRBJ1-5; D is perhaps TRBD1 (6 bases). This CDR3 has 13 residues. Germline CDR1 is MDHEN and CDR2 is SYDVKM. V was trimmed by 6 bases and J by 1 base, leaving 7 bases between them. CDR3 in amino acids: CASRGASNQPQHF. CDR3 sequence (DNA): TGTGCCAGCAGGGGGGCGAGCAATCAGCCCCAGCATTTT.

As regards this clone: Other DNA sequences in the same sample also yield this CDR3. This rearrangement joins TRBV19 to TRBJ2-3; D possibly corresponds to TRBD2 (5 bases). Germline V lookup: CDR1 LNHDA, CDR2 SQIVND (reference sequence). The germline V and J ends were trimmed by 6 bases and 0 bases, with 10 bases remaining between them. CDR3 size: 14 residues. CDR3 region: CASSPRTSTDTQYF. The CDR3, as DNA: TGTGCCAGTAGCCCAAGGACTAGCACAGATACGCAGTATTTT.

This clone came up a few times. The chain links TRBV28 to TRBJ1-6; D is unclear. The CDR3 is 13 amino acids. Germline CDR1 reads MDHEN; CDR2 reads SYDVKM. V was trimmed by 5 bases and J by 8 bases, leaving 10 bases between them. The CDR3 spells CASSPGVDSPLHF. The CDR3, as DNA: TGTGCCAGCAGTCCCGGTGTTGATTCACCCCTCCACTTT.

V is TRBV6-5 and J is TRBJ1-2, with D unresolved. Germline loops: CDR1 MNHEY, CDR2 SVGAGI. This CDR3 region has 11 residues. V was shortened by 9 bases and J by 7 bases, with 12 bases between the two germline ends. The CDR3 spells CASRAYGGYTF. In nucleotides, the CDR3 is TGTGCCAGTCGAGCCTACGGTGGCTACACCTTC.